The 27 T cell receptor beta chains below come from one sample, sequenced in a study of cytomegalovirus exposure and HLA in healthy donors. Both 60 Vbeta primers and 13 Jbeta primers went into the PCR. Sequencing was performed with immunoSEQ multiplex PCR; in TCRdb, only in-frame clones are kept and a portion is missing. The data contain approximately 110,000 clones, roughly three quarters of them singletons. Specimen: PBMCs. The receptors were sampled from a man in his forties in good health and CMV-seropositive.

V usage is TRBV27 and J usage is TRBJ1-1, with D perhaps TRBD1 (6 bases). The CDR3 loop spans 13 amino acids. Germline-derived CDR1 and CDR2 are MNHEY and SMNVEV (reference sequence). V gave up 5 bases and J gave up 3 bases, with 10 bases separating them. The CDR3 region has the DNA TGTGCCAGCAGTCTATACAGGGACACTGAAGCTTTCTTT. Translated: CASSLYRDTEAFF.

The rearrangement uses TRBV7-9 and TRBJ2-1, with 8 bases matching TRBD1. The CDR3 is 15 amino acids. After removal of 5 bases from V and 6 bases from J, the junction contained 9 bases not matched to a gene. Per the germline V gene, CDR1 is SEHNR and CDR2 is FQNEAQ (reference sequence). The CDR3 nucleotides read TGTGCCAGCAGCCCCGGGACAGGAGGTCTCAATGAGCAGTTCTTC. This sequence encodes CASSPGTGGLNEQFF.

This chain uses TRBV4-3 with TRBJ2-5, with D possibly matching TRBD1 (6 bases). V shed 3 bases and J shed 4 bases, with 18 bases lying between them. CDR3 length equals 16 residues. CDR1 and CDR2 (germline): LGHNA, YSLEER. The CDR3 coding sequence is TGCGCCAGCAGCCATACCTCACAGGGTCCGGCAGAGACCCAGTACTTC. Translating gives CASSHTSQGPAETQYF.

This rearrangement joins TRBV6-5 to TRBJ2-5, with D perhaps matching TRBD1 (8 bases). This CDR3 spans 14 amino acids. In germline, CDR1 is MNHEY, CDR2 SVGAGI. V lost 6 bases to trimming and J lost 5 bases, with 16 bases between them. CDR3 nucleotides: TGTGCCAGCAGCCACAAACAGGGGGGGGAGACCCAGTACTTC. This codes for CASSHKQGGETQYF.

About this clone: Other nucleotide sequences in the sample specify the same CDR3. The V and J genes are TRBV27 and TRBJ2-3; 10 bases fit TRBD1. This CDR3 comprises 15 residues. The V gene end was trimmed by 5 bases and the J gene end by 3 bases; junction bases not matched to a gene: 5. CDR1 MNHEY and CDR2 SMNVEV come from the germline V gene (reference sequence). CDR3 protein: CASSPWTGGTDTQYF. The CDR3 nucleotides are TGTGCCAGCAGTCCATGGACAGGGGGGACAGATACGCAGTATTTT.

This chain uses TRBV5-1 with TRBJ2-1; the match to TRBD2 covers 8 bases. Germline values: CDR1 SGHRS, CDR2 YFSETQ. CDR3 size: 15 residues. V dropped 2 bases and J dropped 5; count of bases not matched to a gene: 6. In nucleotides, the CDR3 is TGCGCCAGCAGCTTAAGCGGGAGCGGCAACAATGAGCAGTTCTTC. It encodes CASSLSGSGNNEQFF.

This sequence joins TRBV5-1 and TRBJ2-3; 15 nucleotides align to TRBD2. V was pared by 7 bases and J by 9 bases, with 21 bases of the junction left unmatched. This CDR3 contains 19 residues. Germline V lookup: CDR1 SGHRS, CDR2 YFSETQ. The CDR3 reads CASSHRDRTSGRAGGTQYF. Here the CDR3 DNA reads TGCGCCAGCTCCCACCGGGACAGGACTAGCGGGAGGGCCGGGGGGACGCAGTATTTT.

The J gene is TRBJ2-3, the V gene TRBV2; D is ambiguous. The germline V gene encodes CDR1 SNHLY and CDR2 FYNNEI. V was pared by 6 bases and J by 5 bases, with 12 bases between. This CDR3 has 13 residues. This CDR3 reads CASRPTAGDTQYF. CDR3 bases: TGTGCCAGCAGACCCACAGCCGGAGATACGCAGTATTTT.

This clone has only a few counts. Distinct nucleotide sequences in the sample also encode this CDR3. This chain links TRBV6-1 with TRBJ2-1, with 9 bases fitting TRBD2. From germline, CDR1 is MNHNS and CDR2 SASEGT. The CDR3 length is 12 residues. J gave up 12 bases and V 8 bases, and 8 bases lay outside the gene matches. CDR3 region: CASHPGREGQFF. The CDR3 DNA reads as TGTGCCAGCCACCCCGGGCGGGAGGGGCAGTTCTTC.

The chain is built from TRBV11-2 and TRBJ1-4; D might be TRBD1 (6 bases). The CDR3 covers 15 residues. Trimming removed 5 bases at V and 4 bases at J, with 14 bases between. The germline gives CDR1 SGHAT, CDR2 FQNNGV. The CDR3 bases are TGTGCCAGCAGCGAGGACAGTCTCTTTAATGAAAAACTGTTTTTT. This sequence encodes CASSEDSLFNEKLFF.

The rearrangement links TRBV5-1 to TRBJ1-1; 7 nucleotides agree with TRBD1. The CDR3 has 14 amino acids. Germline loops: CDR1 SGHRS, CDR2 YFSETQ. V lost 4 bases and J lost 1; bases outside the gene matches: 4. CDR3 sequence reads: CASSLWTGNTEAFF. The CDR3 DNA sequence: TGCGCCAGCAGCCTCTGGACAGGGAACACTGAAGCTTTCTTT. Drawing the rest from reference TRBV5-1 and TRBJ1-1, the complete variable domain is KAGVTQTPRYLIKTRGQQVTLSCSPISGHRSVSWYQQTPGQGLQFLFEYFSETQRNKGNFPGRFSGRQFSNSRSEMNVSTLELGDSALYLCASSLWTGNTEAFFGQGTRLTVV.

DNA of the CDR3: TGTGCCAGCAGCTCGTCCTTGGACAGAAAAGGAGAGACCCAGTACTTC. This translates into CASSSSLDRKGETQYF. This chain joins TRBV9 and TRBJ2-5; D may be TRBD1 (6 bases). This CDR3 is 16 amino acids long. V was cut by 4 bases and J by 4 bases, with 20 bases left in between. CDR1 and CDR2 from the germline V gene are SGDLS and YYNGEE.

The chain links TRBV5-4 to TRBJ2-2; tentatively, D is TRBD1 (6 bases). V lost 1 base and J lost 7, with 11 bases in between. Per the germline V gene, CDR1 is SGHNT and CDR2 is YYREEE (reference sequence). This CDR3 contains 14 residues. This chain's CDR3 is CASSLPGQIGELFF. The CDR3 coding sequence is TGTGCCAGCAGCTTGCCGGGACAAATCGGGGAGCTGTTTTTT.

The chain recombines TRBV5-8 with TRBJ2-5, with 10 bases that match TRBD1. Germline CDR1 reads SGHTS; CDR2 reads YDEGEE. V lost 2 bases, J lost 1 base, and 2 bases stayed unmatched. This CDR3 has 15 amino acids. The DNA of the CDR3 is TGTGCCAGCAGCTTTGGGACAGGGGCCCAAGAGACCCAGTACTTC. Its translation is CASSFGTGAQETQYF.

This chain uses TRBV7-8 with TRBJ2-7, with 10 bases identical to TRBD1. CDR1 is SGHVS and CDR2 is FQNEAQ in the germline V gene. The V and J ends lost 5 bases and 2 bases, in that order; junction bases with no gene match: 3. CDR3 size: 14 residues. CDR3 loop: CASSPGQGAYEQYV. CDR3 nucleotide sequence: TGTGCCAGCAGCCCAGGACAGGGGGCCTACGAGCAGTACGTC.

A few counts support this clone. The gene calls are TRBV5-4 and TRBJ2-1; TRBD2 matches 10 bases. This CDR3 comprises 15 residues. Losses at the gene ends were 1 base for V and 3 bases for J; bases not matched to a gene: 1. Germline V gene sequence: CDR1 SGHNT, CDR2 YYREEE (reference sequence). CDR3 in amino acids: CASSLPSGSYNEQFF. The DNA for the CDR3 is TGTGCCAGCAGCTTGCCTAGCGGGAGCTACAATGAGCAGTTCTTC.

This chain connects TRBV5-4 to TRBJ1-6, with D perhaps matching TRBD1 (6 bases). This CDR3 region has 16 residues. The ends were cut back, 3 bases at V and 5 bases at J, with 15 bases in the middle. Per the germline V gene, CDR1 is SGHNT and CDR2 is YYREEE (reference sequence). CDR3 sequence reads: CASSSDSDYNNSPLHF. The CDR3 DNA reads TGTGCCAGCAGCTCGGACAGTGACTATAATAATTCACCCCTCCACTTT.

The rearrangement joins TRBV7-2 to TRBJ1-1; D is perhaps TRBD1 (5 bases). The CDR3 covers 14 residues. V lost 4 bases and J lost 5, with 14 bases in between. From germline, CDR1 is SGHTA and CDR2 FQGNSA. In DNA, the CDR3 is TGTGCCAGCAGCTACCAGGGTGGAACAACTGAAGCTTTCTTT. Protein: CASSYQGGTTEAFF.

The chain recombines TRBV14 with TRBJ2-7; tentative D call: TRBD1 (6 bases). The CDR3 is 14 residues long. The germline CDR1 and CDR2 sequences are SGHDN and FVKESK. The ends were cut back, 4 bases at V and 0 bases at J, with 10 bases in the middle. The CDR3 DNA reads TGTGCCAGCAGCCTAACAGGGTACTCCTACGAGCAGTACTTC. This codes for CASSLTGYSYEQYF. The full variable domain, completed using reference TRBV14 and TRBJ2-7, is EAGVTQFPSHSVIEKGQTVTLRCDPISGHDNLYWYRRVMGKEIKFLLHFVKESKQDESGMPNNRFLAERTGGTYSTLKVQPAELEDSGVYFCASSLTGYSYEQYFGPGTRLTVT.

The count of this clone is one. The chain couples TRBV19 to TRBJ2-3, with 7 nucleotides matching TRBD1. The CDR3 runs 15 residues. CDR1 and CDR2 from the germline V gene are LNHDA and SQIVND (reference sequence). V dropped 10 bases and J dropped 0; count of bases not matched to a gene: 10. The DNA for the CDR3 is TGTGCCACTGGTTACAGGGGCCAGAGCACAGATACGCAGTATTTT. Its protein is CATGYRGQSTDTQYF.

The table lists this clone with a few counts. The chain joins TRBV29-1 to TRBJ1-1; possibly TRBD1 for D (5 bases). The length of the CDR3 is 14 residues. CDR1 and CDR2 from the germline V gene are SQVTM and ANQGSEA. Trimming removed 6 bases from V and 0 bases from J, with 14 bases in between. The CDR3 DNA sequence: TGCAGCGTAGCTTCGGGGGTGTTGAACACTGAAGCTTTCTTT. Protein product: CSVASGVLNTEAFF.

Only one count was recorded for this clone. The chain links TRBV11-2 to TRBJ1-1; D is undetermined. This CDR3 is built from 13 residues. V lost 5 bases, J lost 7 bases, and 14 bases lay in between. Per germline, CDR1 SGHAT and CDR2 FQNNGV. Here the CDR3 reads CASSRLATDEAFF. CDR3 DNA sequence: TGTGCCAGCAGCCGACTAGCAACAGATGAAGCTTTCTTT.

This sequence joins TRBV5-1 and TRBJ1-2; D is perhaps TRBD1 (6 bases). The CDR3 extends over 14 amino acids. Germline V gene lookup returns CDR1 SGHRS and CDR2 YFSETQ. Trimming pared 3 bases from V and 13 bases from J, leaving 22 bases between. CDR3 residues: CASSSNNPSTGSTF. The CDR3 nucleotides read TGCGCCAGCAGCTCAAACAATCCCAGTACAGGGTCCACCTTC.

The gene calls are TRBV29-1 and TRBJ2-7; 7 bases are a match to TRBD2. Germline CDR1 SQVTM, CDR2 ANQGSEA. Losses at the gene ends were 5 bases for V and 1 base for J; bases not matched to a gene: 5. The CDR3 is 13 amino acids. CDR3: CSVRLAPSYEQYF. DNA of the CDR3: TGCAGCGTTAGACTAGCCCCGTCCTACGAGCAGTACTTC.

The rearrangement joins TRBV9 to TRBJ1-4, with D possibly TRBD1 on 5 matching bases. This CDR3 region has 16 residues. Trimming cost V 1 base and J 3 bases, with 13 bases left between them. Germline-derived CDR1 and CDR2 are SGDLS and YYNGEE. CDR3 amino acids: CASSVRGLQANEKLFF. Here the CDR3 DNA reads TGTGCCAGCAGCGTAAGAGGATTACAGGCTAATGAAAAACTGTTTTTT.

The chain combines TRBV13 with TRBJ2-7, with TRBD2 identical over 9 bases. Germline CDR1 is PRHDT and CDR2 is FYEKMQ (reference sequence). The CDR3 totals 15 residues. J was trimmed by 0 bases and V by 5 bases; bases with no gene match: 5. The CDR3 sequence: CASSRPAGGSYEQYF. As DNA, the CDR3 is TGTGCCAGCAGCCGCCCAGCGGGAGGCTCCTACGAGCAGTACTTC.

This sequence joins TRBV18 and TRBJ2-3; D gene uncertain. Deletions cut 3 bases from V and 5 bases from J, with 9 bases between. This CDR3 region has 13 residues. CDR1 KGHSH and CDR2 LQKENI come from the germline V gene. The chain's CDR3 is CASSPRHGDTQYF. The CDR3 nucleotides are TGTGCCAGCTCACCCCGTCACGGAGATACGCAGTATTTT. The full variable domain, completed using reference TRBV18 and TRBJ2-3, is NAGVMQNPRHLVRRRGQEARLRCSPMKGHSHVYWYRQLPEEGLKFMVYLQKENIIDESGMPKERFSAEFPKEGPSILRIQQVVRGDSAAYFCASSPRHGDTQYFGPGTRLTVL.